One sample yielded the 7 T cell receptor beta chains listed below, sequenced in a study of cytomegalovirus exposure and HLA in healthy donors. PCR used 60 Vbeta primers and 13 Jbeta primers. Clones were read by immunoSEQ multiplex PCR, and TCRdb kept only the in-frame ones, dropping some. The table lists about 180,000 clones, around 80% of them singletons. The sequenced sample consisted of PBMCs. These receptors were obtained from a girl aged 5 to 17 in good health and CMV-seropositive.

Only a few counts were recorded for this clone. The chain employs TRBV7-9 and TRBJ1-4; 7 nucleotides match TRBD1. CDR3 length: 11 amino acids. In germline, CDR1 is SEHNR, CDR2 FQNEAQ (reference sequence). V lost 5 bases, J lost 12 bases, and 3 bases stayed unmatched. The CDR3 is CASSRDSQLFF. The CDR3 nucleotides are TGTGCCAGCAGCCGGGACAGCCAACTGTTTTTT.

About this clone itself: The sample has other DNA sequences that encode this CDR3 too. The genes are TRBV5-4 and TRBJ1-2, with 7 bases identical to TRBD1. Germline-derived CDR1 and CDR2 are SGHNT and YYREEE (reference sequence). V trimming: 4 bases; J trimming: 8 bases; junction bases outside the gene matches: 11. The CDR3 is 14 amino acids. Here the CDR3 DNA reads TGTGCCAGCAGCCTGGCCACAGGGGCAAGAGGCTACACCTTC. It specifies CASSLATGARGYTF.

The gene calls are TRBV11-2 and TRBJ1-2, with 7 positions matching TRBD1. V lost 0 bases and J lost 0; bases outside the gene matches: 10. This CDR3 has 18 amino acids. Per germline, CDR1 SGHAT and CDR2 FQNNGV. CDR3 DNA: TGTGCCAGCAGCTTAGAAAGGGGCCTCACAGGGGCTAACTATGGCTACACCTTC. It specifies CASSLERGLTGANYGYTF.

The gene calls are TRBV18 and TRBJ1-2; D gene unclear. Trimming took 1 base from V and 6 from J, leaving 9 bases between them. Per germline, CDR1 KGHSH and CDR2 LQKENI. The CDR3 contains 13 residues. The CDR3 DNA reads as TGTGCCAGCTCACCACGCCGAGAGGATGGCTACACCTTC. Protein sequence: CASSPRREDGYTF.

The V gene is TRBV7-9, the J gene TRBJ2-7, with D tentatively TRBD1 (5 bases). The CDR3 is made up of 14 amino acids. CDR1 and CDR2 from the germline V gene are SEHNR and FQNEAQ (reference sequence). V shed 6 bases and J shed 6 bases, with 18 bases lying between them. This CDR3 is CASRHDSVRGEQYF. For the CDR3, the DNA is TGTGCCAGCAGACATGACAGCGTTAGAGGCGAGCAGTACTTC. Looking up the rest from reference TRBV7-9 and TRBJ2-7 gives the full variable domain: DTGVSQNPRHKITKRGQNVTFRCDPISEHNRLYWYRQTLGQGPEFLTYFQNEAQLEKSRLLSDRFSAERPKGSFSTLEIQRTEQGDSAMYLCASRHDSVRGEQYFGPGTRLTVT.

This clone was seen a single time. This sequence joins TRBV19 and TRBJ1-1; the match to TRBD1 covers 10 bases. The CDR3 is 13 residues long. Unmatched junction bases numbered 9, after V lost 5 bases and J lost 12 bases. Germline assignment: CDR1 LNHDA and CDR2 SQIVND (reference sequence). The CDR3 reads CASSQLGDRGSFF. The CDR3 bases are TGTGCCAGTAGTCAATTGGGGGACAGGGGATCTTTCTTT.

This chain links TRBV6-1 with TRBJ2-7; D ambiguous. Between the trimmed V and J ends, which lost 2 bases and 2 bases, there was a span of 7 bases. The CDR3 is 13 residues long. CDR1 is MNHNS, CDR2 SASEGT, per germline. CDR3 sequence reads: CASSEPQTYEQYF. CDR3 in DNA: TGTGCCAGCAGTGAACCCCAGACCTACGAGCAGTACTTC.